Below, 6 T cell receptor beta chains from the same sample are listed, as sequenced in a study of T cell responses to AZD1222 COVID-19 vaccine. Assay: immunoSEQ multiplex PCR; the TCRdb copy retains only in-frame clones and omits some. The sample lists roughly 150,000 clones, about 92% occurring once. The specimen was peripheral blood, collected 28 days after the second AZD1222 dose. Receptors originate from an adult who received the AZD1222 COVID-19 vaccine.

The gene calls are TRBV7-9 and TRBJ2-1; 8 positions match TRBD2. The CDR3 contains 17 residues. The junction had 10 bases not matched to a gene; V was cut back by 6 bases and J by 0 bases. Germline assignment: CDR1 SEHNR and CDR2 FQNEAQ (reference sequence). CDR3: CASSSRGGSSSYNEQFF. The DNA for the CDR3 is TGTGCCAGCAGTTCCCGGGGGGGCAGCAGCTCCTACAATGAGCAGTTCTTC.

The chain couples TRBV5-1 to TRBJ1-1, with 7 bases matching TRBD1. Germline V gives CDR1 SGHRS, CDR2 YFSETQ. V shed 6 bases and J 3 bases; nucleotides not matched to a gene: 5. The CDR3 spans 13 residues. The CDR3 region is CASKEGADTEAFF. CDR3 DNA: TGCGCCAGCAAGGAGGGGGCGGACACTGAAGCTTTCTTT.

The chain uses TRBV20-1 and TRBJ2-7; D gene unclear. The germline V gene has CDR1 DFQATT and CDR2 SNEGSKA (reference sequence). The CDR3 is 15 residues long. V was cut by 3 bases and J by 0 bases, with 15 bases left in between. The CDR3 loop is CSASFEAWSSYEQYF. The CDR3 DNA sequence: TGCAGTGCTAGTTTTGAGGCTTGGAGCTCCTACGAGCAGTACTTC.

CDR3 amino acids: CASSLSLRQGGNQPQHF. The CDR3 DNA reads TGTGCCAGCAGTTTATCTCTTCGGCAGGGTGGAAATCAGCCCCAGCATTTT. The rearrangement joins TRBV27 to TRBJ1-5; the D gene is possibly TRBD1 (5 bases). Per germline, CDR1 MNHEY and CDR2 SMNVEV (reference sequence). CDR3 length equals 17 residues. V lost 0 bases, J lost 4 bases, and 16 bases lay in between.

In this sample, this clone turned up once. The rearrangement uses TRBV5-1 and TRBJ2-1; TRBD2 matches at 10 bases. Germline CDR1 and CDR2: SGHRS and YFSETQ. V shed 4 bases and J 2 bases; nucleotides not matched to a gene: 9. The CDR3 length is 17 residues. The DNA of the CDR3 is TGCGCCAGCAGCGGACCGGGTAGCGGGGGGACCTACAATGAGCAGTTCTTC. Translating it yields CASSGPGSGGTYNEQFF. The full variable domain, its missing parts supplied by reference TRBV5-1 and TRBJ2-1, is KAGVTQTPRYLIKTRGQQVTLSCSPISGHRSVSWYQQTPGQGLQFLFEYFSETQRNKGNFPGRFSGRQFSNSRSEMNVSTLELGDSALYLCASSGPGSGGTYNEQFFGPGTRLTVL.

The chain links TRBV25-1 to TRBJ1-1; 9 nucleotides line up with TRBD1. V shed 0 bases and J 10 bases; nucleotides not matched to a gene: 9. This CDR3 is built from 15 residues. Germline V gene data show CDR1 as MGHDK and CDR2 as SYGVNS. CDR3 sequence (DNA): TGTGCCAGCAGTGAATATAACAGGGGGCGCGTTGGAGCTTTCTTT. This codes for CASSEYNRGRVGAFF.